A single sample is the source of the 15 T cell receptor beta chains below, sequenced in a study of blood T cell repertoires in COVID-19. Method: immunoSEQ multiplex PCR; TCRdb's copy keeps in-frame clones and lacks some. The top ten clones hold approximately 3% of a sample with roughly 150,000 clones, more than 70% of them seen once. Sequencing was carried out using peripheral blood. The origin of the receptors is a man aged 55 to 70 with acute or convalescent COVID-19.

J is TRBJ1-3 and V is TRBV2; D is unresolved. The CDR3 is 15 amino acids. Germline CDR1 and CDR2: SNHLY and FYNNEI. Trimming took off 2 bases at V and 0 bases at J, with 8 bases between the two ends. The CDR3 DNA reads as TGTGCCAGCAGTGAACTACGTCACTCTGGAAACACCATATATTTT. This codes for CASSELRHSGNTIYF.

This clone was observed a single time. The chain is built from TRBV19 and TRBJ1-5; D might be TRBD1 (6 bases). This CDR3 contains 17 residues. V was trimmed by 5 bases and J by 0 bases, leaving 17 bases between them. Germline CDR1 reads LNHDA; CDR2 reads SQIVND (reference sequence). The CDR3 region is CASSALLTGYSNQPQHF. Here the CDR3 DNA reads TGTGCCAGTAGTGCCCTCCTGACAGGTTATAGCAATCAGCCCCAGCATTTT.

V is TRBV5-1 and J is TRBJ2-1; 14 bases are a match to TRBD2. The CDR3 spans 15 residues. Germline V CDR1 and CDR2: SGHRS, YFSETQ. Germline trimming cut 4 bases from V and 8 bases from J; bases unmatched to any gene: 5. CDR3 protein: CASSETSGGAYEQFF. As DNA, the CDR3 is TGCGCCAGCAGCGAGACTAGCGGGGGGGCCTATGAGCAGTTCTTC.

The V call is TRBV10-1, the J call TRBJ2-7; the match to TRBD2 covers 7 bases. Germline trimming cut 2 bases from V and 3 bases from J; bases unmatched to any gene: 13. This CDR3 has 17 amino acids. The germline V gene encodes CDR1 WNHNN and CDR2 SYGVQD (reference sequence). The CDR3: CASSEPHRGGGNYEQYF. The CDR3 coding sequence is TGCGCCAGCAGTGAGCCACACAGAGGCGGGGGAAACTACGAGCAGTACTTC.

CDR3 in DNA: TGTGCCAGCAGCCGAGGGGGGACAGGGGGAGAGACCCAGTACTTC. Encoded protein: CASSRGGTGGETQYF. The V gene is TRBV14, the J gene TRBJ2-5; 11 bases agree with TRBD1. V was pared by 4 bases and J by 4 bases, with 5 bases of the junction left unmatched. The CDR3 runs to 15 residues. Germline V CDR1 and CDR2: SGHDN, FVKESK.

This rearrangement joins TRBV10-3 to TRBJ1-1, with TRBD1 matching over 8 bases. The CDR3 loop spans 18 amino acids. The germline CDR1 and CDR2 sequences are ENHRY and SYGVKD. After removal of 11 bases from V and 3 bases from J, the junction contained 23 bases not matched to a gene. The CDR3 nucleotides read TGTGCCTCGAAGGGGCTCTTCGGACAGGGAAGTGGTGACACTGAAGCTTTCTTT. This gives the protein CASKGLFGQGSGDTEAFF.

The chain employs TRBV18 and TRBJ1-6; D may be TRBD1 (5 bases). This CDR3 comprises 15 residues. CDR1 and CDR2 from the germline V gene are KGHSH and LQKENI. With 3 bases removed from V and 6 bases from J, the gap between germline ends came to 12 bases. The CDR3 DNA is TGTGCCAGCTCACCGCAGGGAACGAGTAATTCACCCCTCCACTTT. Translating it yields CASSPQGTSNSPLHF.

The chain carries TRBV6-5 and TRBJ2-7, with a tentative D call TRBD1 (5 bases). Trimming removed 6 bases at V and 4 bases at J, with 19 bases between. The CDR3 is made up of 15 amino acids. Germline lookup yields CDR1 MNHEY and CDR2 SVGAGI. CDR3 amino acids: CASRTSPTVLYEQYF. The CDR3 coding sequence is TGTGCCAGCAGGACATCCCCGACAGTGCTTTACGAGCAGTACTTC.

The chain is built from TRBV19 and TRBJ1-2; 7 nucleotides line up with TRBD1. The CDR3 extends over 11 amino acids. The V gene's germline CDR1 is LNHDA and CDR2 SQIVND (reference sequence). Trimming took 5 bases from V and 13 from J; bases not matched to a gene: 7. CDR3 DNA sequence: TGTGCCAGTAGTCACAGGGGTGGGATCACCTTC. This codes for CASSHRGGITF.

The V and J genes are TRBV2 and TRBJ1-2; 8 bases align to TRBD1. Germline CDR1 SNHLY, CDR2 FYNNEI. The J segment lost 4 bases and the V segment lost 3 bases, leaving 7 bases of the junction unmatched. The CDR3 runs 15 residues. The CDR3 is CASSEYQGATYGYTF. CDR3 DNA sequence: TGTGCCAGCAGTGAGTACCAGGGGGCTACCTATGGCTACACCTTC.

The chain has TRBV5-1 and TRBJ1-4; 8 bases line up with TRBD1. Germline CDR1 SGHRS, CDR2 YFSETQ. V shed 2 bases and J 7 bases; nucleotides not matched to a gene: 7. The CDR3 length is 15 residues. The CDR3 DNA is TGCGCCAGCAGCTTTACGGGGCAGGGGGCTGAAAAACTGTTTTTT. Its translation: CASSFTGQGAEKLFF.

The chain joins TRBV2 to TRBJ1-4; D is possibly TRBD1 (5 bases). Germline V lookup: CDR1 SNHLY, CDR2 FYNNEI. V was shortened by 3 bases and J by 5 bases, with 16 bases between the two germline ends. This CDR3 is built from 16 residues. DNA for the CDR3: TGTGCCAGCAGTGAGAGGGGAGGACAAACAAATGAAAAACTGTTTTTT. Its protein product is CASSERGGQTNEKLFF.

The chain employs TRBV19 and TRBJ1-2; D possibly corresponds to TRBD1 (6 bases). From germline, CDR1 is LNHDA and CDR2 SQIVND (reference sequence). The CDR3 is made up of 15 amino acids. Trimming shortened V by 3 bases and J by 4 bases, and 15 bases separated the two germline ends. The CDR3 spells CASSIPLTGLYGYTF. DNA of the CDR3: TGTGCCAGTAGTATCCCGCTGACAGGACTCTATGGCTACACCTTC.

The V and J genes are TRBV5-1 and TRBJ1-5; D is perhaps TRBD1 (5 bases). Germline V gives CDR1 SGHRS, CDR2 YFSETQ. Trimming pared 4 bases from V and 0 bases from J, leaving 8 bases between. This CDR3 has 14 residues. The CDR3 bases are TGCGCCAGCAGCCCGACAGATAGCAATCAGCCCCAGCATTTT. This gives the protein CASSPTDSNQPQHF.

The rearrangement uses TRBV4-3 and TRBJ2-5; D gene ambiguous. The CDR3 sequence is 14 residues long. V dropped 1 base and J dropped 2 bases, with 8 bases sitting between them. The germline V gene encodes CDR1 LGHNA and CDR2 YSLEER. The CDR3 protein is CASSQVSGQETQYF. CDR3 in DNA: TGCGCCAGCAGCCAAGTGTCGGGTCAAGAGACCCAGTACTTC.